Following are 9 T cell receptor beta chains from one sample sequenced in a study of blood T cell repertoires in COVID-19 (dated by TCRdb to the early 2020s). Library construction relied on the immunoSEQ multiplex PCR assay. In TCRdb, the immuneACCESS table is reduced to in-frame sequences with V and J assigned. These tables do not hold every clone; where another copy was compared, an unresolved V gene accounts for under half, and the others remain unexplained. The sample includes 150,000 to 200,000 clones, with 80% observed a single time. Clones ranked in the top ten supply about 15% of the sample. The specimen sequenced was PBMCs or T cells enriched from blood (not recorded which). The receptors shown here come from a man between 60 and 75 years old who had been exposed to COVID-19.

The rearrangement links TRBV18 to TRBJ1-4; D is unclear. The CDR3 runs 17 residues. The germline V gene has CDR1 KGHSH and CDR2 LQKENI. V was shortened by 2 bases and J by 5 bases, with 18 bases between the two germline ends. Written as DNA, the CDR3 is TGTGCCAGCTCACCATTAATAACGGGAGGAGTGAATGAAAAACTGTTTTTT. Translating gives CASSPLITGGVNEKLFF.

The chain uses TRBV18 and TRBJ2-3; D uncertain. V was trimmed by 2 bases and J by 2 bases, leaving 11 bases between them. CDR3 length: 15 amino acids. Germline CDR1 KGHSH, CDR2 LQKENI. DNA for the CDR3: TGTGCCAGCTCACCAGGGCAGAATCCCACAGATACGCAGTATTTT. Protein: CASSPGQNPTDTQYF.

The J gene is TRBJ2-7, the V gene TRBV7-9; D possibly corresponds to TRBD1 (7 bases). Trimming shortened V by 5 bases and J by 4 bases, and 18 bases separated the two germline ends. This CDR3 region has 15 residues. Germline loops: CDR1 SEHNR, CDR2 FQNEAQ (reference sequence). The CDR3 nucleotides read TGTGCCAGCAGCCGGCCGGAGGGGGCCTTTTACGAGCAGTACTTC. Translated: CASSRPEGAFYEQYF.

The chain couples TRBV30 to TRBJ1-4; 7 bases align to TRBD1. The CDR3 extends over 13 amino acids. CDR1 and CDR2 (germline): GTSNPN, SVGIG (reference sequence). Losses at the gene ends were 4 bases for V and 3 bases for J; bases not matched to a gene: 2. The chain's CDR3 is CAWKGAANEKLFF. DNA of the CDR3: TGTGCCTGGAAGGGGGCTGCTAATGAAAAACTGTTTTTT.

This clone was recorded a few times. Sequence at one end of the junction differs from germline and may be a read error. The V call is TRBV11-3, the J call TRBJ1-2; possibly TRBD1 for D (6 bases). This CDR3 is built from 12 residues. Germline CDR1 SGHNT, CDR2 YENEEA. The CDR3: CASSLAAGAPVF. The CDR3 DNA reads as TGTGCCAGCAGCTTAGCGGCAGGGGCGCCCGTCTTC. Filled out from reference TRBV11-3 and TRBJ1-2, the complete variable domain reads EAGVVQSPRYKIIEKKQPVAFWCNPISGHNTLYWYLQNLGQGPELLIRYENEEAVDDSQLPKDRFSAERLKGVDSTLKIQPAELGDSAVYLCASSLAAGAPVFGSGTRLTVV.

The CDR3 DNA sequence: TGTGCCAGCAGCGTAGGCCAGCTAGACACTGAAGCTTTCTTT. It is translated as CASSVGQLDTEAFF. This sequence joins TRBV9 and TRBJ1-1; D unclear. CDR1 and CDR2 from the germline V gene are SGDLS and YYNGEE. This CDR3 spans 14 amino acids. Between the trimmed V and J ends, which lost 0 bases and 3 bases, there was a span of 9 bases.

The gene calls are TRBV7-2 and TRBJ2-1; 11 bases agree with TRBD1. This CDR3 has 14 residues. Germline CDR1 SGHTA, CDR2 FQGNSA. V was clipped by 6 bases and J by 8 bases; unmatched bases: 6. CDR3 amino acids: CASRDRGRFYEQFF. DNA for the CDR3: TGTGCCAGCAGGGACAGGGGGCGGTTCTATGAGCAGTTCTTC.

The table lists this clone with a count of one. The chain carries TRBV24-1 and TRBJ1-5, with 10 positions matching TRBD1. Per germline, CDR1 KGHDR and CDR2 SFDVKD. CDR3 length: 16 amino acids. The V segment lost 3 bases and the J segment 4 bases; nucleotides outside the gene matches: 5. The CDR3 DNA sequence: TGTGCCACCAGTGATCCCTCGGGACAGGGGAATCAGCCCCAGCATTTT. Residues: CATSDPSGQGNQPQHF.

This chain links TRBV3-1 (or the pseudogene TRBV3-2) with TRBJ1-1; perhaps TRBD1 as D (5 bases). V lost 1 base, J lost 11 bases, and 17 bases lay in between. The V gene's germline CDR1 is LGHDT and CDR2 YNNKEL (reference sequence). CDR3 size: 14 residues. The chain's CDR3 is CASSQGRVQFGAFF. In DNA, the CDR3 is TGTGCCAGCAGCCAAGGCAGGGTTCAGTTTGGGGCTTTCTTT.